The 14 T cell receptor beta chains reported below all come from one sample, sequenced in a study of patients and donors after allogeneic stem cell transplantation. TCRdb reprocessed the RT-PCR reads via MiXCR and lists one record per CDR3 protein. The table includes about a million distinct CDR3 sequences, approximately 18% detected once. The source material was blood, either unsorted or a sorted T cell fraction (not recorded which). These receptor sequences come from a human donor who was either an allogeneic HSCT recipient or a stem cell or donor lymphocyte infusion donor (not recorded which). It is not recorded whose cells these are; they may come from a transplant donor.

This clonotype appeared a few times. This chain links TRBV3-1 with TRBJ2-3; no firm D call. V dropped 4 bases and J dropped 2 bases, with 19 bases sitting between them. CDR1 and CDR2 from the germline V gene are LGHDT and YNNKEL (reference sequence). This CDR3 contains 17 residues. The CDR3 reads CASSLVTKTTITDTQYF. The CDR3 region has the DNA TGTGCCAGCAGCCTAGTCACGAAAACTACTATCACAGATACGCAGTATTTT.

This clonotype was counted between two and nine times. The chain uses TRBV30 and TRBJ2-1; a possible D gene is TRBD2 (5 bases). Trimming removed 0 bases at V and 12 bases at J, with 9 bases between. CDR3 size: 11 residues. CDR1 and CDR2 (germline): GTSNPN, SVGIG (reference sequence). The CDR3, as DNA: TGTGCCTGGAGTGTGACTAACTCGCAGTTCTTC. This sequence encodes CAWSVTNSQFF.

The chain uses TRBV4-1 and TRBJ1-5; the D gene is possibly TRBD1 (5 bases). V lost 3 bases to trimming and J lost 9 bases, with 21 bases between them. The CDR3 contains 16 residues. The V gene's germline CDR1 is MGHRA and CDR2 YSYEKL. DNA for the CDR3: TGCGCCAGCAGCCAGACGTTGGCGGGGCGCCTTCCGCCCCAGCATTTT. As protein: CASSQTLAGRLPPQHF.

The chain recombines TRBV5-4 with TRBJ2-7, with TRBD2 identical over 8 bases. The germline gives CDR1 SGHNT, CDR2 YYREEE (reference sequence). CDR3 size: 15 residues. After removal of 5 bases from V and 7 bases from J, the junction contained 14 bases not matched to a gene. The CDR3 protein is CASSSAQRGQLEQYF. The CDR3 nucleotides read TGTGCCAGCAGTTCGGCCCAGCGGGGGCAGTTAGAGCAGTACTTC.

The chain recombines TRBV15 with TRBJ2-2, with 10 bases fitting TRBD2. V lost 7 bases to trimming and J lost 6 bases; unmatched junction nucleotides: 14. Germline CDR1 LNHNV, CDR2 YYDKDF (reference sequence). CDR3 size: 17 residues. CDR3: CATTPRKASGSAGELFF. In nucleotides, the CDR3 is TGTGCCACCACCCCCCGCAAGGCTAGCGGGAGTGCCGGGGAGCTGTTTTTT.

This clonotype was seen a handful of times. The chain joins TRBV15 to TRBJ1-2; no clear D gene. The germline V gene encodes CDR1 LNHNV and CDR2 YYDKDF (reference sequence). V dropped 0 bases and J dropped 2 bases, with 10 bases sitting between them. This CDR3 is built from 15 residues. The CDR3 loop is CATSRDRDRNYGYTF. The CDR3 nucleotides read TGTGCCACCAGCAGAGATCGGGATAGGAACTATGGCTACACCTTC.

This clonotype turned up a few times. V usage is TRBV30 and J usage is TRBJ2-1, with 14 bases matching TRBD2. V shed 3 bases and J 9 bases; nucleotides not matched to a gene: 4. Germline CDR1 reads GTSNPN; CDR2 reads SVGIG (reference sequence). This CDR3 contains 14 residues. The CDR3 reads CAWSPGLAGAEQFF. CDR3 DNA sequence: TGTGCCTGGAGCCCGGGACTAGCGGGAGCTGAGCAGTTCTTC.

This clonotype was detected ten times or more. The CDR3 DNA reads as TGTGCCAGTAGTACCGGGACAGCCAATGAGCAGTTCTTC. Its translation: CASSTGTANEQFF. The rearrangement joins TRBV19 to TRBJ2-1; 7 bases map to TRBD1. The junction had 3 bases not matched to a gene; V was cut back by 4 bases and J by 6 bases. The CDR3 is 13 residues long. Germline V lookup: CDR1 LNHDA, CDR2 SQIVND (reference sequence).

The sample holds one count of this clonotype. V usage is TRBV7-6 and J usage is TRBJ1-5, with unresolved D. CDR3 size: 19 residues. V lost 1 base and J lost 1, with 20 bases in between. In germline, CDR1 is SGHVS, CDR2 FNYEAQ. The CDR3 DNA reads TGTGCCAGCAGCTTAGACCCCCCTGACGGTCGACTAAGCAATCAGCCCCAGCATTTT. Translation: CASSLDPPDGRLSNQPQHF.

This clonotype appeared many times. The chain is built from TRBV12-3 or TRBV12-4 and TRBJ2-1, with unresolved D. V was trimmed by 4 bases and J by 8 bases, leaving 9 bases between them. CDR3 size: 12 residues. CDR3 nucleotide sequence: TGTGCCAGCAGTTACGACGTCTATGAGCAGTTCTTC. Its protein is CASSYDVYEQFF.

The J gene is TRBJ2-7, the V gene TRBV7-2; 7 nucleotides line up with TRBD1. The CDR3 extends over 14 amino acids. Germline CDR1 is SGHTA and CDR2 is FQGNSA. V dropped 7 bases and J dropped 2; count of bases not matched to a gene: 8. The CDR3 sequence is CASTRDSGTYEQYF. Written as DNA, the CDR3 is TGTGCCAGCACCCGGGACAGTGGTACCTACGAGCAGTACTTC.

This clonotype has just a few counts. The DNA for the CDR3 is TGTGCCAGCCGACTGGGGCAGGGACTAATTAATTCACCCCTCCACTTT. This sequence encodes CASRLGQGLINSPLHF. This chain uses TRBV27 with TRBJ1-6; possibly TRBD1 for D (5 bases). The V gene's germline CDR1 is MNHEY and CDR2 SMNVEV (reference sequence). CDR3 length: 16 amino acids. The V gene lost 8 bases and the J gene lost 6 bases, with 20 bases spanning the gap.

The table lists this clonotype with a few counts. The chain recombines TRBV13 with TRBJ2-3, with TRBD1 as a possible D gene (6 bases). V was clipped by 11 bases and J by 2 bases, with 14 bases between them. The CDR3 consists of 13 residues. Germline V gene sequence: CDR1 PRHDT, CDR2 FYEKMQ (reference sequence). The CDR3 bases are TGTGCCCCCCCCAGGGGATCCACAGATACGCAGTATTTT. Its protein product is CAPPRGSTDTQYF.

This clonotype has only a few counts. This chain uses TRBV6-4 with TRBJ2-7, with TRBD1 identical over 10 bases. Germline loops: CDR1 MRHNA, CDR2 SNTAGT. After removal of 6 bases from V and 5 bases from J, the junction contained 13 bases not matched to a gene. The CDR3 length is 16 residues. CDR3 residues: CASSYRVGQGSHEQYF. The CDR3 DNA is TGTGCCAGCAGCTATCGTGTGGGACAGGGGTCCCACGAGCAGTACTTC.